Presented here are 5 T cell receptor beta chains from one specimen sequenced in a study of T cells in Graves' hyperthyroidism and ophthalmopathy. Regions amplified from RNA transcripts were the TCR beta CDR3 regions. The HTBI set primed first-round TCR CDR3 RT-PCR. From the multiplex PCR reads, TCRdb called clonotypes with MiXCR, one entry per CDR3 protein. The repertoire consists of about 640,000 distinct CDR3 sequences, with less than 25% occurring once and the leading ten covering 34%. Sequenced material: blood. The receptors here all came from a man younger than 45 with Graves' ophthalmopathy.

The V and J genes are TRBV6-2 or TRBV6-3 and TRBJ2-1; D is possibly TRBD1 (6 bases). Germline loops: CDR1 MNHEY, CDR2 SVGEGT. This CDR3 region has 16 residues. V lost 2 bases, J lost 10 bases, and 21 bases lay in between. Here the CDR3 DNA reads TGTGCCAGCAGTTACCCTCGGTTAGCTGGTCAGGGGGAGCAGTTCTTC. Its translation: CASSYPRLAGQGEQFF.

J is TRBJ2-7 and V is TRBV6-1; maybe TRBD2 (6 bases). The CDR3 is 13 amino acids. V was cut by 8 bases and J by 8 bases, with 19 bases left in between. Germline values: CDR1 MNHNS, CDR2 SASEGT. The CDR3 region is CASLAGGGSKQYF. The CDR3 DNA is TGTGCCAGCCTAGCCGGGGGAGGAAGCAAGCAGTACTTC.

There are a few counts of this clonotype. CDR3 loop: CATSPRSFSGNTIYF. DNA for the CDR3: TGTGCCACCAGCCCCAGGTCCTTCTCTGGAAACACCATATATTTT. This sequence joins TRBV15 and TRBJ1-3; no clear D gene. This CDR3 has 15 residues. The V end was cut by 5 bases, the J end by 0 bases, with 11 bases between. Germline V CDR1 and CDR2: LNHNV, YYDKDF (reference sequence). Full variable domain (rest looked up from reference TRBV15 and TRBJ1-3): DAMVIQNPRYQVTQFGKPVTLSCSQTLNHNVMYWYQQKSSQAPKLLFHYYDKDFNNEADTPDNFQSRRPNTSFCFLDIRSPGLGDTAMYLCATSPRSFSGNTIYFGEGSWLTVV.

J is TRBJ2-1 and V is TRBV14; D may be TRBD1 (7 bases). Trimming cost V 6 bases and J 7 bases, with 16 bases left between them. This CDR3 spans 14 amino acids. Per germline, CDR1 SGHDN and CDR2 FVKESK. The CDR3 sequence is CASRPDRRVNEQFF. The CDR3 nucleotides are TGTGCCAGCAGACCGGACAGGAGGGTAAATGAGCAGTTCTTC.

Notes on this clonotype: Just one base apart from a much larger clone, this may be a read error. CDR3 residues: CASMQQVSYEQYF. DNA of the CDR3: TGTGCCAGCATGCAACAGGTTAGCTACGAGCAGTACTTC. V usage is TRBV28 and J usage is TRBJ2-7; the D gene is possibly TRBD1 (5 bases). This CDR3 has 13 amino acids. The germline V gene has CDR1 MDHEN and CDR2 SYDVKM. Trimming took off 7 bases at V and 3 bases at J, with 13 bases between the two ends.